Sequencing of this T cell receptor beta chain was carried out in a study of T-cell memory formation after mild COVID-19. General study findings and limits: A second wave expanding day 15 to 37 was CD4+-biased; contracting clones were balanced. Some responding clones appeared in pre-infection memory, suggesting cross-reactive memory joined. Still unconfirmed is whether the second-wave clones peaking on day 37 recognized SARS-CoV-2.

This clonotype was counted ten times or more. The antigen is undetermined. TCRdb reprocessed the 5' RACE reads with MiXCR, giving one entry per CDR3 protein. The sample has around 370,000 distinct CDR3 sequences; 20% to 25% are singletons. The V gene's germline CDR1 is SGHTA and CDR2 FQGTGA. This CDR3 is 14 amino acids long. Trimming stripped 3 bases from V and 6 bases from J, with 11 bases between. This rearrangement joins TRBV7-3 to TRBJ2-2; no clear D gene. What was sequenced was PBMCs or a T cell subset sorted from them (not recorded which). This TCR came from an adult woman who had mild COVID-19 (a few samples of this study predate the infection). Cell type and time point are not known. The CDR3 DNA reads TGTGCCAGCAGCTTCTACGGTGGCCCCGGGGAGCTGTTTTTT. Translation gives CASSFYGGPGELFF.